This is a list of T cell receptor beta chains from one sample in a study of blood T cells in healthy people across ages. TCRdb recomputed calls from the 5' RACE reads with MiXCR, one row per CDR3 protein. The data contain 1,800,000 or so distinct CDR3 sequences, about two fifths of them seen just once; the ten biggest clones take up under 30%. Material for sequencing was blood. The source of these receptors is a human donor in good health. The CDR3 runs from the conserved cysteine through the conserved F or W. A D gene is named only where the DNA matches it firmly. Size is stated for part of the rows, as once, few or many counts, or as a class when the clone is expanded.

abundance,v_gene,d_gene,j_gene,CDR3aa,CDR3nt
once,TRBV4-1,-,TRBJ1-1,CPSSQAFVNTEAFF,TGCCCCAGCAGCCAAGCATTCGTGAACACTGAAGCTTTCTTT
few,TRBV7-9,-,TRBJ2-7,CASSLGGRNEQYF,TGTGCCAGCAGCTTAGGAGGAAGGAACGAGCAGTACTTC
-,TRBV6-5,-,TRBJ2-1,CASSETTGNEQFF,TGTGCCAGCAGTGAGACGACCGGCAATGAGCAGTTCTTC
-,TRBV20-1,-,TRBJ1-6,CSAPTLRDFLHF,TGCAGTGCGCCTACCCTCAGGGATTTCCTCCACTTT
-,TRBV12-3/TRBV12-4,TRBD1,TRBJ1-1,CASSLQAGGDTEAFF,TGTGCCAGCAGTTTGCAGGCAGGGGGGGACACTGAAGCTTTCTTT
-,TRBV4-1,-,TRBJ1-3,CASSSTRQANSGNTIYF,TGCGCCAGCAGCTCCACCAGACAGGCCAACTCTGGAAACACCATATATTTT
-,TRBV11-2,TRBD1,TRBJ2-5,CASSPRGDREETQYF,TGTGCCAGCAGTCCCCGTGGGGACAGGGAAGAGACCCAGTACTTC
few,TRBV7-9,-,TRBJ2-3,CASSPPGTYSTDTQYF,TGTGCCAGCAGCCCCCCCGGGACATATAGCACAGATACGCAGTATTTT
-,TRBV6-5,-,TRBJ1-1,CASSARGGGTEAFF,TGTGCCAGCAGTGCCAGGGGAGGGGGGACTGAAGCTTTCTTT
-,TRBV5-4,TRBD1,TRBJ1-2,CASSLVGGDSSGYTF,TGTGCCAGCAGCTTGGTTGGTGGGGACAGTTCGGGCTACACCTTC
-,TRBV5-8,TRBD2,TRBJ2-3,CASSLERGPRYTDTQYF,TGTGCCAGCAGCCTGGAGCGGGGGCCCCGTTACACAGATACGCAGTATTTT
-,TRBV9,-,TRBJ2-1,CASSDPHGNEQFF,TGTGCCAGCAGCGACCCCCACGGAAATGAGCAGTTCTTC
-,TRBV29-1,TRBD1,TRBJ1-1,CSVARQGSMNTEAFF,TGCAGCGTTGCTCGACAGGGGTCCATGAACACTGAAGCTTTCTTT
once,TRBV10-2,TRBD1,TRBJ1-1,CASSEQGVTEAFF,TGCGCCAGCAGTGAACAGGGGGTCACTGAAGCTTTCTTT
-,TRBV12-3/TRBV12-4,TRBD1,TRBJ2-1,CASSLAWGQGLREQFF,TGTGCCAGCAGTTTAGCTTGGGGACAGGGGCTGCGGGAGCAGTTCTTC
many,TRBV29-1,-,TRBJ1-2,CSADPTGEIYTF,TGCAGCGCTGACCCGACGGGAGAGATCTACACCTTC
-,TRBV5-1,TRBD1,TRBJ2-1,CASSPMDRTYNEQFF,TGCGCCAGCAGCCCCATGGACAGGACCTACAATGAGCAGTTCTTC
-,TRBV3-1,-,TRBJ2-7,CASKEADYEQYF,TGTGCCAGCAAAGAAGCGGACTACGAGCAGTACTTC
-,TRBV7-2,-,TRBJ1-2,CASSPAAGAVEGYTF,TGTGCCAGCAGCCCAGCTGCAGGGGCAGTTGAAGGCTACACCTTC
-,TRBV4-3,TRBD2,TRBJ2-5,CASSHTTSGETQYF,TGCGCCAGCAGCCACACGACTAGCGGTGAGACCCAGTACTTC
many,TRBV7-8,-,TRBJ2-7,CASSLSTRAYEQYF,TGTGCCAGCAGCCTTAGCACTCGGGCTTACGAGCAGTACTTC
-,TRBV20-1,TRBD1,TRBJ1-2,CSALRGRDYGYTF,TGCAGTGCGCTCAGGGGGCGAGACTATGGCTACACCTTC
-,TRBV27,TRBD1,TRBJ1-2,CASSLLTSRGIYHGYTF,TGTGCCAGCAGTCTCCTTACAAGCAGGGGGATCTACCATGGCTACACCTTC
-,TRBV20-1,TRBD1,TRBJ1-4,CSATGGPGDEKLFF,TGCAGTGCTACAGGGGGGCCAGGGGATGAAAAACTGTTTTTT
few,TRBV20-1,-,TRBJ2-7,CSARDRRYNYEQYF,TGCAGTGCTAGAGATAGGAGATACAACTACGAGCAGTACTTC
few,TRBV20-1,-,TRBJ2-1,CSAPDHRSTRNEQFF,TGCAGTGCTCCGGACCACCGCTCAACAAGAAATGAGCAGTTCTTC
-,TRBV19,-,TRBJ2-2,CASSILPGHFINTGELFF,TGTGCCAGTAGTATACTTCCAGGACACTTTATCAACACCGGGGAGCTGTTTTTT
few,TRBV30,-,TRBJ2-7,CAWSGGHEQYF,TGTGCCTGGAGTGGGGGTCACGAGCAGTACTTC
-,TRBV7-2,-,TRBJ2-7,CASSPDGGSTYEQYF,TGTGCCAGCAGCCCCGATGGGGGAAGCACCTACGAGCAGTACTTC
-,TRBV5-1,-,TRBJ2-3,CASSLETTSTDTQYF,TGCGCCAGCAGCTTGGAGACTACCAGCACAGATACGCAGTATTTT
few,TRBV15,TRBD1,TRBJ2-5,CATSREGQPQETQYF,TGTGCCACCAGCAGAGAGGGACAGCCTCAAGAGACCCAGTACTTC
few,TRBV6-5,-,TRBJ1-2,CASWRGEYGYTF,TGTGCCAGTTGGAGGGGGGAATATGGCTACACCTTC
-,TRBV4-2,-,TRBJ1-3,CASSQGLRNTIYF,TGTGCCAGCAGCCAAGGGTTGAGAAACACCATATATTTT
-,TRBV13,-,TRBJ2-7,CASSRQMTYEQYF,TGTGCCAGCAGCCGACAGATGACCTACGAGCAGTACTTC
-,TRBV7-2,-,TRBJ2-4,CANSLSAVLAKNIQYF,TGTGCCAACAGCTTGTCAGCGGTACTAGCCAAAAACATTCAGTACTTC
-,TRBV6-5,-,TRBJ1-5,CASSYFGQPQHF,TGTGCCAGCAGTTACTTTGGACAGCCCCAGCATTTT
-,TRBV9,-,TRBJ1-2,CASSPRGGFYGYTF,TGTGCCAGCAGCCCCCGGGGGGGTTTCTATGGCTACACCTTC
-,TRBV5-1,-,TRBJ1-1,CASSLVGNWGTEAFF,TGCGCCAGCAGCTTGGTTGGGAATTGGGGCACTGAAGCTTTCTTT
few,TRBV15,-,TRBJ2-7,CATSRDKTSYEQYF,TGTGCCACCAGCAGAGATAAGACAAGCTACGAGCAGTACTTC
-,TRBV5-1,TRBD2,TRBJ2-4,CASSLEAGGWNIQYF,TGCGCCAGCAGCTTGGAGGCGGGGGGATGGAACATTCAGTACTTC
few,TRBV3-1,-,TRBJ1-2,CASSHSGNGYTF,TGTGCCAGCAGCCATTCCGGGAACGGCTACACCTTC
-,TRBV7-9,-,TRBJ2-3,CASSGWENAFTDTQYF,TGTGCCAGCAGCGGGTGGGAGAACGCTTTCACAGATACGCAGTATTTT
-,TRBV10-3,-,TRBJ2-1,CAIWTKGEDEQFF,TGTGCCATCTGGACCAAAGGGGAGGATGAGCAGTTCTTC
-,TRBV28,-,TRBJ2-7,CASSFLGQGFYEQYF,TGTGCCAGCAGTTTTCTGGGGCAGGGGTTCTACGAGCAGTACTTC
many,TRBV2,-,TRBJ2-5,CASILAAAQYGSYQYF,TGTGCCAGCATCCTCGCGGCGGCTCAGTACGGCTCCTATCAGTACTTC
-,TRBV7-2,TRBD2,TRBJ2-7,CASSSAGEEQYF,TGTGCCAGCAGCTCAGCGGGGGAAGAGCAGTACTTC
-,TRBV7-2,TRBD1,TRBJ2-7,CASSSRTGTGRIYEQYF,TGTGCCAGCAGCTCCCGAACCGGGACAGGGCGTATCTACGAGCAGTACTTC
-,TRBV6-6,TRBD1,TRBJ1-2,CASRTGGRMDGYTF,TGTGCCAGCAGGACAGGGGGCAGGATGGATGGCTACACCTTC
-,TRBV29-1,-,TRBJ2-7,CSVALKMGAEQYF,TGCAGCGTTGCCCTGAAGATGGGGGCCGAGCAGTACTTC